The 27 T cell receptor beta chains reported below all come from one sample, sequenced in a study of blood T cell repertoires in COVID-19. Sequencing was performed with immunoSEQ multiplex PCR; in TCRdb, only in-frame clones are kept and a portion is missing. The table includes about 200,000 clones, around nine tenths detected once. The sample consisted of peripheral blood. The receptors derive from a man between 50 and 59 years old with COVID-19, enrolled during active disease.

The rearrangement uses TRBV29-1 and TRBJ2-7, with TRBD1 identical over 7 bases. J lost 1 base, V lost 6 bases, and 12 bases had no gene match. The germline V gene encodes CDR1 SQVTM and CDR2 ANQGSEA. The CDR3 extends over 15 amino acids. The CDR3 region is CSVAGPGTDSYEQYF. In nucleotides, the CDR3 is TGCAGCGTAGCCGGCCCCGGGACAGATTCCTACGAGCAGTACTTC.

This clone was picked up one time. CDR3 amino acids: CASSQTGTSGNNEQFF. The CDR3 DNA reads TGTGCCAGCAGCCAAACCGGGACTAGCGGAAACAATGAGCAGTTCTTC. The rearrangement joins TRBV3-1 (or the pseudogene TRBV3-2) to TRBJ2-1; 11 bases are a match to TRBD2. Losses at the gene ends were 2 bases for V and 5 bases for J; bases not matched to a gene: 5. The CDR3 runs to 16 residues. The germline V gene has CDR1 LGHDT and CDR2 YNNKEL (reference sequence).

The gene calls are TRBV5-6 and TRBJ1-2; 12 bases match TRBD1. The CDR3 sequence is 14 residues long. With 2 bases clipped from V and 6 bases from J, the junction kept 2 bases outside the gene matches. The germline V gene encodes CDR1 SGHDT and CDR2 YYEEEE. The CDR3 is CASSFRDRGHGYTF. The CDR3 DNA sequence: TGTGCCAGCAGCTTTCGGGACAGGGGGCATGGCTACACCTTC.

V usage is TRBV6-5 and J usage is TRBJ1-1, with D unclear. The CDR3 is 14 residues long. The germline V gene has CDR1 MNHEY and CDR2 SVGAGI. Trimming took off 6 bases at V and 1 base at J, with 12 bases between the two ends. The chain's CDR3 is CASSAIRENTEAFF. In DNA, the CDR3 is TGTGCCAGCAGCGCAATACGGGAGAACACTGAAGCTTTCTTT.

This chain connects TRBV4-1 to TRBJ2-1; D perhaps matches TRBD2 (6 bases). Trimming stripped 8 bases from V and 6 bases from J, with 11 bases between. In germline, CDR1 is MGHRA, CDR2 YSYEKL. This CDR3 comprises 12 residues. CDR3 in DNA: TGCGCCAGCGGGGGAGGCCGCAATGAGCAGTTCTTC. It is translated as CASGGGRNEQFF.

This rearrangement joins TRBV5-1 to TRBJ2-3; no reliable D call. Trimming left V 3 bases short and J 2 bases short, with 10 bases between. The CDR3 runs to 14 residues. Looked up from germline, CDR1 is SGHRS and CDR2 is YFSETQ. CDR3 amino acids: CASSSHLSTDTQYF. As DNA, the CDR3 is TGCGCCAGCAGCTCCCATCTATCCACAGATACGCAGTATTTT.

The rearrangement joins TRBV30 to TRBJ2-1, with a possible D match to TRBD2 (6 bases). V lost 2 bases, J lost 0 bases, and 8 bases lay in between. Germline V gene lookup returns CDR1 GTSNPN and CDR2 SVGIG (reference sequence). CDR3 size: 14 residues. CDR3: CAWSFGSSYNEQFF. The CDR3 region has the DNA TGTGCCTGGAGTTTCGGGAGCTCCTACAATGAGCAGTTCTTC.

The genes are TRBV12-3 or TRBV12-4 and TRBJ2-5, with TRBD2 matching over 10 bases. The CDR3 extends over 13 amino acids. Unmatched junction bases numbered 0, after V lost 5 bases and J lost 3 bases. CDR3 protein: CASSGLAEETQYF. As DNA, the CDR3 is TGTGCCAGCAGTGGACTAGCGGAAGAGACCCAGTACTTC.

This clone has more than one count but fewer than ten. The gene calls are TRBV7-2 and TRBJ1-2, with a tentative D call TRBD1 (5 bases). This CDR3 spans 15 amino acids. Trimming removed 4 bases from V and 3 bases from J, with 15 bases in between. Looked up from germline, CDR1 is SGHTA and CDR2 is FQGNSA. The CDR3 nucleotides read TGTGCCAGCAGCTCCCCGGGGGGGTTGGACTATGGCTACACCTTC. This codes for CASSSPGGLDYGYTF.

The genes are TRBV15 and TRBJ1-4; D ambiguous. The CDR3 contains 12 residues. Germline assignment: CDR1 LNHNV and CDR2 YYDKDF (reference sequence). The V end lost 11 bases, the J end lost 5 bases, and 12 bases lay between the germline ends. The CDR3 nucleotides are TGTGCCTCTCAGTCGGGGAATGAAAAACTGTTTTTT. Translation: CASQSGNEKLFF.

CDR3 sequence reads: CASSSTGLNTEAFF. For the CDR3, the DNA is TGCGCCAGCAGCTCTACAGGGTTGAACACTGAAGCTTTCTTT. The rearrangement links TRBV5-1 to TRBJ1-1; D may be TRBD1 (6 bases). V lost 3 bases and J 0 bases, leaving 9 bases between the germline ends. From germline, CDR1 is SGHRS and CDR2 YFSETQ. The CDR3 contains 14 residues.

J is TRBJ1-1 and V is TRBV10-3; D perhaps matches TRBD1 (5 bases). Looked up from germline, CDR1 is ENHRY and CDR2 is SYGVKD. With 3 bases removed from V and 2 bases from J, the gap between germline ends came to 10 bases. This CDR3 is built from 14 residues. The CDR3 DNA sequence: TGTGCCATCAGTGACCCAGGGAAAAACACTGAAGCTTTCTTT. Protein: CAISDPGKNTEAFF.

The chain has TRBV11-2 and TRBJ2-5, with a possible D match to TRBD1 (6 bases). The V end was cut by 5 bases, the J end by 0 bases, with 10 bases between. Per germline, CDR1 SGHAT and CDR2 FQNNGV. This CDR3 has 14 residues. CDR3 sequence reads: CASSQGSNQETQYF. The CDR3 DNA reads TGTGCCAGCAGCCAGGGGAGTAACCAAGAGACCCAGTACTTC.

This clone was seen once. The V and J genes are TRBV15 and TRBJ2-2, with a weak D call TRBD2 (6 bases). The CDR3 extends over 14 amino acids. Per germline, CDR1 LNHNV and CDR2 YYDKDF (reference sequence). Trimming stripped 8 bases from V and 4 bases from J, with 14 bases between. CDR3: CATESGSFTGELFF. The CDR3 DNA reads TGTGCCACCGAGAGCGGGTCGTTCACCGGGGAGCTGTTTTTT.

J is TRBJ1-1 and V is TRBV12-3 or TRBV12-4, with a tentative D call TRBD1 (6 bases). The CDR3 runs 13 residues. Trimming shortened V by 6 bases and J by 1 base, and 9 bases separated the two germline ends. CDR3 bases: TGTGCCAGCAGACCGGGACAGAACACTGAAGCTTTCTTT. This sequence encodes CASRPGQNTEAFF.

V usage is TRBV6-5 and J usage is TRBJ2-3; D may be TRBD2 (5 bases). The CDR3 sequence is 15 residues long. V was pared by 5 bases and J by 0 bases, with 12 bases between. Looked up from germline, CDR1 is MNHEY and CDR2 is SVGAGI. CDR3 amino acids: CASSNPRTSTDTQYF. The CDR3 DNA reads as TGTGCCAGCAGTAACCCCAGGACTAGCACAGATACGCAGTATTTT.

The rearrangement uses TRBV11-2 and TRBJ2-1; 11 bases agree with TRBD1. Looked up from germline, CDR1 is SGHAT and CDR2 is FQNNGV. The CDR3 is 16 residues long. Trimming removed 5 bases from V and 3 bases from J; junction bases left unmatched: 6. CDR3 amino acids: CASSLTGTGGYNEQFF. CDR3 DNA: TGTGCCAGCAGCCTGACCGGGACAGGGGGCTACAATGAGCAGTTCTTC.

V and J are TRBV19 and TRBJ2-1; no clear D gene. From germline, CDR1 is LNHDA and CDR2 SQIVND (reference sequence). V was clipped by 6 bases and J by 5 bases, with 14 bases between them. This CDR3 comprises 14 residues. This CDR3 is CASRVVQTNNEQFF. The CDR3 nucleotides read TGTGCCAGTAGAGTGGTGCAAACAAACAATGAGCAGTTCTTC.

Points on this clone: The sample holds other DNA sequences that translate to the same CDR3. This chain links TRBV7-3 with TRBJ2-2, with TRBD1 matching over 7 bases. The CDR3 totals 13 residues. Per the germline V gene, CDR1 is SGHTA and CDR2 is FQGTGA. J lost 1 base, V lost 8 bases, and 1 base had no gene match. Here the CDR3 DNA reads TGTGCCAGCCGGGACAGGAACACCGGGGAGCTGTTTTTT. Residues: CASRDRNTGELFF. Supplemented by reference TRBV7-3 and TRBJ2-2, the full variable domain reads GAGVSQTPSNKVTEKGKYVELRCDPISGHTALYWYRQSLGQGPEFLIYFQGTGAADDSGLPNDRFFAVRPEGSVSTLKIQRTERGDSAVYLCASRDRNTGELFFGEGSRLTVL.

The V gene is TRBV5-1, the J gene TRBJ1-5; 7 bases fit TRBD1. CDR3 length: 15 residues. Germline-derived CDR1 and CDR2 are SGHRS and YFSETQ. After removal of 0 bases from V and 3 bases from J, the junction contained 3 bases not matched to a gene. CDR3 loop: CASSLEGAPNQPQHF. DNA of the CDR3: TGCGCCAGCAGCTTGGAGGGGGCACCCAATCAGCCCCAGCATTTT. The variable domain in full, completed from reference TRBV5-1 and TRBJ1-5, reads KAGVTQTPRYLIKTRGQQVTLSCSPISGHRSVSWYQQTPGQGLQFLFEYFSETQRNKGNFPGRFSGRQFSNSRSEMNVSTLELGDSALYLCASSLEGAPNQPQHFGDGTRLSIL.

CDR3 in DNA: TGTGCCAGTAGCTCAACCCCCGGCAGGGCTGAAAAACTGTTTTTT. It translates to CASSSTPGRAEKLFF. The chain employs TRBV19 and TRBJ1-4; maybe TRBD1 (5 bases). The CDR3 loop spans 15 amino acids. V was pared by 6 bases and J by 7 bases, with 18 bases between. Looked up from germline, CDR1 is LNHDA and CDR2 is SQIVND (reference sequence).

This chain joins TRBV7-3 and TRBJ2-1; D perhaps matches TRBD2 (5 bases). The CDR3 extends over 13 amino acids. V lost 5 bases and J lost 2, with 7 bases in between. Per germline, CDR1 SGHTA and CDR2 FQGTGA. The CDR3 spells CASSPGTYNEQFF. Here the CDR3 DNA reads TGTGCCAGCAGCCCGGGGACCTACAATGAGCAGTTCTTC.

The chain carries TRBV4-2 and TRBJ2-2, with 9 bases that match TRBD2. V gave up 5 bases and J gave up 6 bases; unmatched junction bases: 13. The CDR3 is 17 amino acids. The germline gives CDR1 LGHNA, CDR2 YNFKEQ. CDR3 loop: CASSSRTSAVSSGELFF. In DNA, the CDR3 is TGTGCCAGCAGCTCCCGGACTAGCGCTGTCTCATCCGGGGAGCTGTTTTTT.

The CDR3 DNA reads TGCGCCAGCAGCTTGGCTGATAACAGTAACTATGGCTACACCTTC. Its translation is CASSLADNSNYGYTF. The V call is TRBV5-1, the J call TRBJ1-2; D ambiguous. This CDR3 region has 15 residues. Germline V gene lookup returns CDR1 SGHRS and CDR2 YFSETQ. V was trimmed by 0 bases and J by 1 base, leaving 10 bases between them.

The chain uses TRBV28 and TRBJ2-3; 7 bases line up with TRBD2. The length of the CDR3 is 15 residues. Germline V lookup: CDR1 MDHEN, CDR2 SYDVKM. V trimming: 5 bases; J trimming: 5 bases; junction bases outside the gene matches: 10. CDR3 DNA sequence: TGTGCCAGCAGTCCAGCGGGGTCGGTGATAGATACGCAGTATTTT. It specifies CASSPAGSVIDTQYF.

The DNA for the CDR3 is TGCGCCAGCAGCCAAGAGATTGGCGGGAACTATGGCTACACCTTC. Translated, it gives CASSQEIGGNYGYTF. The genes are TRBV4-3 and TRBJ1-2; no definite D call. The CDR3 is 15 residues long. In germline, CDR1 is LGHNA, CDR2 YSLEER. The V end was cut by 0 bases, the J end by 2 bases, with 10 bases between.

The chain employs TRBV19 and TRBJ1-2, with D possibly being TRBD1 (6 bases). The CDR3 contains 14 residues. CDR1 LNHDA and CDR2 SQIVND come from the germline V gene (reference sequence). Trimming took off 7 bases at V and 5 bases at J, with 17 bases between the two ends. CDR3 sequence: CASTPFGGAYGYTF. The CDR3 DNA reads TGTGCCAGTACCCCCTTCGGGGGGGCGTATGGCTACACCTTC.